The next 5 T cell receptor beta chains were all read from a single sample in a study of HIV-infected children after antiretroviral therapy interruption. Treatment given: PENTA 11 planned treatment interruption arm or continuous ART arm. RNA-based 3' RACE libraries used unique molecular identifiers. TCRdb re-derived calls from the 3' RACE reads in MiXCR, one entry per CDR3 protein. The table records around 50,000 distinct CDR3 sequences, around 4.5% of them present only once. The source was CD45RA+ CD4+ T cells from PBMCs, pooled from several time points, collected from a donor given antiretroviral therapy, either interrupted or continuous. The sample's subset: naive CD4+ CD45RA+ CD45RO- T cells. Source of these receptors: a pool of human donors with HIV.

At least ten counts were recorded for this clonotype. The rearrangement joins TRBV6-4 to TRBJ2-1; no firm D call. The V end was cut by 0 bases, the J end by 4 bases, with 10 bases between. This CDR3 spans 15 amino acids. Germline V gives CDR1 MRHNA, CDR2 SNTAGT. Here the CDR3 reads CASSDSRYSYNEQFF. In DNA form, the CDR3 reads TGTGCCAGCAGTGACTCGAGGTATTCGTACAATGAGCAGTTCTTC.

At least ten counts were recorded for this clonotype. The V call is TRBV28, the J call TRBJ2-2, with TRBD1 as a possible D gene (6 bases). CDR1 and CDR2 from the germline V gene are MDHEN and SYDVKM. The CDR3 loop spans 15 amino acids. The ends were cut back, 5 bases at V and 0 bases at J, with 10 bases in the middle. The CDR3 spells CASSQPGANTGELFF. The CDR3 DNA follows: TGTGCCAGCAGTCAACCAGGGGCGAACACCGGGGAGCTGTTTTTT.

There are many counts of this clonotype. The rearrangement links TRBV5-1 to TRBJ2-2; TRBD1 aligns across 8 bases. The CDR3 is 16 residues long. V dropped 2 bases and J dropped 4; count of bases not matched to a gene: 7. Germline CDR1 SGHRS, CDR2 YFSETQ. CDR3 sequence (DNA): TGCGCCAGCAGCTTAGCGACAGGGGTGGTCACCGGGGAGCTGTTTTTT. It is translated as CASSLATGVVTGELFF.

This clonotype was detected many times. The DNA for the CDR3 is TGTGCCAGCAGTGAACCTGGGTCAGGGGATACGCAGTATTTT. Translation: CASSEPGSGDTQYF. The chain has TRBV6-1 and TRBJ2-3; tentatively, D is TRBD1 (5 bases). The length of the CDR3 is 14 residues. The V and J ends lost 2 bases and 6 bases respectively, with 12 bases between them. Germline CDR1 MNHNS, CDR2 SASEGT.

This clonotype was recorded at least ten times. CDR3 region: CASSSRDRGPLHF. The CDR3 DNA follows: TGTGCCAGCAGTTCAAGGGACAGGGGCCCCCTCCACTTT. The V call is TRBV12-3 or TRBV12-4, the J call TRBJ1-6; 10 bases align to TRBD1. V shed 4 bases and J 13 bases; nucleotides not matched to a gene: 4. CDR3 length equals 13 residues.